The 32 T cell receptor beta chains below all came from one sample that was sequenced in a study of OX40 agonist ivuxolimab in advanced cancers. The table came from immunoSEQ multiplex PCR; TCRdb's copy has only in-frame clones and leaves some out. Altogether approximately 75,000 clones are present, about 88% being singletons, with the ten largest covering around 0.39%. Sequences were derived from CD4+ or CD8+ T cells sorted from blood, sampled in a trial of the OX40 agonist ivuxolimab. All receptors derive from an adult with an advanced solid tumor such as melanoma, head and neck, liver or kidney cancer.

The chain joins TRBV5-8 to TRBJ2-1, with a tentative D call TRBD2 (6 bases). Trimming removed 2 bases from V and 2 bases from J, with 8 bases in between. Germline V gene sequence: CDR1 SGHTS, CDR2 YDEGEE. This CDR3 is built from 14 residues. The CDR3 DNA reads TGTGCCAGCAGCTTTGGCGGGGCCTACAATGAGCAGTTCTTC. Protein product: CASSFGGAYNEQFF.

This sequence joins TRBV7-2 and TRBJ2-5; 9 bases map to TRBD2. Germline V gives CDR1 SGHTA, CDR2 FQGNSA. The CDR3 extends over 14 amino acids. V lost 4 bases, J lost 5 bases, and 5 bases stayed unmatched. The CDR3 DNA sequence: TGTGCCAGCAGCTCCATAGCGGGAGTGGAGACCCAGTACTTC. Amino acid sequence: CASSSIAGVETQYF.

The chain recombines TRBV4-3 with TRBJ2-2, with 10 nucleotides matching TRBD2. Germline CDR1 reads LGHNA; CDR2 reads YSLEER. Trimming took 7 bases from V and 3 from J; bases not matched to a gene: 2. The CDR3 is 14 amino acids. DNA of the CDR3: TGCGCCAGCACTGGGACTAGCGACACCGGGGAGCTGTTTTTT. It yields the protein CASTGTSDTGELFF.

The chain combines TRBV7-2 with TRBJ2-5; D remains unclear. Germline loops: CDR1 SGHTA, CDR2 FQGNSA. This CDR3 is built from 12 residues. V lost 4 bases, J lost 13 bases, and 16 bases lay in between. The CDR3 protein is CASSSGLGQTYF. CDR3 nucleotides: TGTGCCAGCAGCTCCGGTTTGGGCCAGACGTACTTC. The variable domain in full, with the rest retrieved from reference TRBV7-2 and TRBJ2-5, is GAGVSQSPSNKVTEKGKDVELRCDPISGHTALYWYRQSLGQGLEFLIYFQGNSAPDKSGLPSDRFSAERTGGSVSTLTIQRTQQEDSAVYLCASSSGLGQTYFGPGTRLLVL.

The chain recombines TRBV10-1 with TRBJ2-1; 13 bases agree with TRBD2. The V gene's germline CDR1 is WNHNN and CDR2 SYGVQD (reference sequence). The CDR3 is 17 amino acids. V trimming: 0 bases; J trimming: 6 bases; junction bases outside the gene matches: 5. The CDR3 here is CASSESGLAGKGNEQFF. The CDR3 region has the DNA TGCGCCAGCAGTGAGTCGGGACTAGCGGGGAAGGGCAATGAGCAGTTCTTC.

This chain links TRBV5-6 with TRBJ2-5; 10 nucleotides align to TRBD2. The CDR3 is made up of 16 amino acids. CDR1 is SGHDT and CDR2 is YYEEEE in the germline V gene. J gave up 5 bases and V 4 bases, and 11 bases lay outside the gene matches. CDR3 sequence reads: CASSRGVAGGGETQYF. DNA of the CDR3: TGTGCCAGCAGCCGCGGGGTAGCGGGGGGCGGGGAGACCCAGTACTTC.

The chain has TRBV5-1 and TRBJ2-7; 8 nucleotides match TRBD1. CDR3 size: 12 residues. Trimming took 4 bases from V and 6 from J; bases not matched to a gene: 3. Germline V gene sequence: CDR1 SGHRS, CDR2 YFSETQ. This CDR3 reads CASSGTGGEQYF. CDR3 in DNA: TGCGCCAGCAGCGGAACAGGGGGCGAGCAGTACTTC.

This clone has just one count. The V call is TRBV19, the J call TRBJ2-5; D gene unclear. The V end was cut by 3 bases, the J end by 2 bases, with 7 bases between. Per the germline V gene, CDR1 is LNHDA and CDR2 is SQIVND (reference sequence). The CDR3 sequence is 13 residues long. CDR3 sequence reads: CASSIAGQETQYF. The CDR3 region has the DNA TGTGCCAGTAGTATTGCAGGACAAGAGACCCAGTACTTC.

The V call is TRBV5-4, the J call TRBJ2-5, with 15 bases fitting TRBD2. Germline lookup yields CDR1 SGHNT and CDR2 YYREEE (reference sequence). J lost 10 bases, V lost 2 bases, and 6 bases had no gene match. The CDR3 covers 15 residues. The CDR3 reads CASSFWTSGGADQYF. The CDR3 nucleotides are TGTGCCAGCAGCTTCTGGACTAGCGGGGGGGCGGACCAGTACTTC.

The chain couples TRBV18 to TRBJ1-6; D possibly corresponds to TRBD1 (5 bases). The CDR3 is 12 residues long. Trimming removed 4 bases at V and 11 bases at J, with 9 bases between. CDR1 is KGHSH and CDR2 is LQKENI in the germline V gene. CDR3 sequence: CASSRGRPPLHF. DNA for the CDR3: TGTGCCAGCTCACGGGGCAGGCCACCCCTCCACTTT. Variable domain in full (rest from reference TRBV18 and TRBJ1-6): NAGVMQNPRHLVRRRGQEARLRCSPMKGHSHVYWYRQLPEEGLKFMVYLQKENIIDESGMPKERFSAEFPKEGPSILRIQQVVRGDSAAYFCASSRGRPPLHFGNGTRLTVT.

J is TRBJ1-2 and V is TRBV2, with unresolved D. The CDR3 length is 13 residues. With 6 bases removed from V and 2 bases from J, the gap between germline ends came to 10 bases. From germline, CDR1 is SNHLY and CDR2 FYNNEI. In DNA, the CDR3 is TGTGCCAGCAGAACGTGGGCCAACTATGGCTACACCTTC. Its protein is CASRTWANYGYTF. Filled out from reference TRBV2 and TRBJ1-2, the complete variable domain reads EPEVTQTPSHQVTQMGQEVILRCVPISNHLYFYWYRQILGQKVEFLVSFYNNEISEKSEIFDDQFSVERPDGSNFTLKIRSTKLEDSAMYFCASRTWANYGYTFGSGTRLTVV.

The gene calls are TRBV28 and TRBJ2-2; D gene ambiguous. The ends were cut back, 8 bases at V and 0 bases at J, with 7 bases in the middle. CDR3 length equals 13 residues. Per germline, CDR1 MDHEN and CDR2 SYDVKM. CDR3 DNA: TGTGCCAGCGGGCAGACGAACACCGGGGAGCTGTTTTTT. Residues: CASGQTNTGELFF.

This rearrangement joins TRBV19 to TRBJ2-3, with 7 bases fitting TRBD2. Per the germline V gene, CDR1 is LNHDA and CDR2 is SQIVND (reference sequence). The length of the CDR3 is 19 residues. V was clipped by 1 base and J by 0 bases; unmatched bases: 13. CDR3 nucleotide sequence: TGTGCCAGTAGTATAGGTCTCGGGGCTAGCGGTACTAGCACAGATACGCAGTATTTT. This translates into CASSIGLGASGTSTDTQYF.

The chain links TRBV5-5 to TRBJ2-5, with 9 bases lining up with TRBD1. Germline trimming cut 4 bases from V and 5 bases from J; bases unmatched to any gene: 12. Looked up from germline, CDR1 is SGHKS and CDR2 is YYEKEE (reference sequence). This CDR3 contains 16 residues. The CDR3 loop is CASSQNPGQGWETQYF. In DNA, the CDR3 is TGTGCCAGCAGCCAGAATCCGGGACAGGGCTGGGAGACCCAGTACTTC.

The CDR3 nucleotides are TGTGCCAGCAGCTTGGAAGGTAGCGGGGGGTTCCAAGAGACCCAGTACTTC. This translates into CASSLEGSGGFQETQYF. The gene calls are TRBV5-5 and TRBJ2-5, with 10 bases lining up with TRBD2. The V gene's germline CDR1 is SGHKS and CDR2 YYEKEE (reference sequence). Trimming removed 0 bases from V and 1 base from J; junction bases left unmatched: 6. The CDR3 is 17 residues long.

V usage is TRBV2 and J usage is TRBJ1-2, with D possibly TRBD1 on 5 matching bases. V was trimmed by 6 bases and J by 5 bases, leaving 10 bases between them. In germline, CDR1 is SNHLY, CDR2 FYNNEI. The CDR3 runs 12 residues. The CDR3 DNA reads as TGTGCCAGCAGCGATGACAGTTATGGCTACACCTTC. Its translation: CASSDDSYGYTF.

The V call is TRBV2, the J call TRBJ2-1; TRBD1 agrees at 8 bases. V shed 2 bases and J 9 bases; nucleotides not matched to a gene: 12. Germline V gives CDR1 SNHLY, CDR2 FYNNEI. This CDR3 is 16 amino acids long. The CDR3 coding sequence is TGTGCCAGCAGTGAATTAACAGGGGGAAAGGAGAGTGAGCAGTTCTTC. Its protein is CASSELTGGKESEQFF.

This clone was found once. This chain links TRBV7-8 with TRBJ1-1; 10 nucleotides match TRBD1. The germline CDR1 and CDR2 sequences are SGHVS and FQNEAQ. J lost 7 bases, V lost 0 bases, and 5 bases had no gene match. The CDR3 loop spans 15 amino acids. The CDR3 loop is CASSLAETGGFEAFF. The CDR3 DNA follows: TGTGCCAGCAGCTTAGCGGAGACAGGGGGCTTTGAAGCTTTCTTT. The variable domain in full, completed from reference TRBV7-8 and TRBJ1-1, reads GAGVSQSPRYKVAKRGQDVALRCDPISGHVSLFWYQQALGQGPEFLTYFQNEAQLDKSGLPSDRFFAERPEGSVSTLKIQRTQQEDSAVYLCASSLAETGGFEAFFGQGTRLTVV.

CDR3 bases: TGTGCCAGCAGGGTGGGTGCCGTACGGGGACAGCCCCAGCATTTT. Encoded protein: CASRVGAVRGQPQHF. The chain has TRBV6-1 and TRBJ1-5; D remains unclear. The CDR3 spans 15 residues. The germline CDR1 and CDR2 sequences are MNHNS and SASEGT. Trimming took 6 bases from V and 7 from J, leaving 19 bases between them.

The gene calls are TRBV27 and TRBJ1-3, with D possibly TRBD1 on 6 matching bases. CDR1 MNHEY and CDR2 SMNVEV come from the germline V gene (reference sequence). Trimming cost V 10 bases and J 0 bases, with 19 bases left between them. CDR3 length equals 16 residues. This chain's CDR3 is CATSRGAPTSGNTIYF. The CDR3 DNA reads TGTGCCACCTCCCGGGGGGCCCCGACCTCTGGAAACACCATATATTTT.

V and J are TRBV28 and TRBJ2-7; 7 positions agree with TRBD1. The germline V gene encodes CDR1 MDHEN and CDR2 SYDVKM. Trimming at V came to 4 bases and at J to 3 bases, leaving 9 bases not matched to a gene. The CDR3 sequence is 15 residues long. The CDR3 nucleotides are TGTGCCAGCAGTTCCCCGAAGGCAGGGGGCTACGAGCAGTACTTC. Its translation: CASSSPKAGGYEQYF.

In DNA form, the CDR3 reads TGTGCCAGCAGTGAAAATGGGGGTACGCAGTATTTT. Encoded protein: CASSENGGTQYF. The rearrangement links TRBV27 to TRBJ2-3; either TRBD1 or TRBD2 may fit D (5 bases each). CDR1 is MNHEY and CDR2 is SMNVEV in the germline V gene (reference sequence). This CDR3 is built from 12 residues. The V end was cut by 5 bases, the J end by 8 bases, with 11 bases between.

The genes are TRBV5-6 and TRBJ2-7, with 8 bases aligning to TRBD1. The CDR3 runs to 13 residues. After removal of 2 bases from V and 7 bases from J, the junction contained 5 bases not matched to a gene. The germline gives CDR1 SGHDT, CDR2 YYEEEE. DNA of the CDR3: TGTGCCAGCAGCTTCCAGGGGGCTGGTGAGCAGTACTTC. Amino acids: CASSFQGAGEQYF.

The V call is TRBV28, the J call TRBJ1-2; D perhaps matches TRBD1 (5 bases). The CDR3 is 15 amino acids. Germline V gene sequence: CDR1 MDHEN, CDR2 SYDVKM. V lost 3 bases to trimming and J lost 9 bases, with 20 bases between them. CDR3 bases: TGTGCCAGCAGTTTTTTCGACAGCACTCTCTTCAGCTACACCTTC. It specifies CASSFFDSTLFSYTF.

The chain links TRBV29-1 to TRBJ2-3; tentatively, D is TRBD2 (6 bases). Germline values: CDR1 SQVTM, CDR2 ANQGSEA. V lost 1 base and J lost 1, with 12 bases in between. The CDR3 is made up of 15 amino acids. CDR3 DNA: TGCAGCGTTGAAGGCCCGTCGGGGGGCACAGATACGCAGTATTTT. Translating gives CSVEGPSGGTDTQYF.

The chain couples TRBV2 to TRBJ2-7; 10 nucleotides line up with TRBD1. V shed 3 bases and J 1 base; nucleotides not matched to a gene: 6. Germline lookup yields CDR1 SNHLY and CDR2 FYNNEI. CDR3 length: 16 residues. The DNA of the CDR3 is TGTGCCAGCAGTGAGGGGCCGGGACAGGGGTCCTACGAGCAGTACTTC. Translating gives CASSEGPGQGSYEQYF.

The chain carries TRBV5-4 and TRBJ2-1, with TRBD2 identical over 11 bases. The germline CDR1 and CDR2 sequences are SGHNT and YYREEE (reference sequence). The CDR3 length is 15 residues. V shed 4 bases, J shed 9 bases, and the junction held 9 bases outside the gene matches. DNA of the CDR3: TGTGCCAGCAGCCCCTCCTTAGCGGGAGGGAGTGAGCAGTTCTTC. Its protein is CASSPSLAGGSEQFF.

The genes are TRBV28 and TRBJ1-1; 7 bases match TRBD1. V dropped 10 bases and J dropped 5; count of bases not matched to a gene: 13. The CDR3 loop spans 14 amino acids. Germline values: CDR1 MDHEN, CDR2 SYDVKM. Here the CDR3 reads CATHLRTGRTEAFF. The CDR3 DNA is TGTGCCACCCACCTTCGGACAGGCCGTACTGAAGCTTTCTTT.

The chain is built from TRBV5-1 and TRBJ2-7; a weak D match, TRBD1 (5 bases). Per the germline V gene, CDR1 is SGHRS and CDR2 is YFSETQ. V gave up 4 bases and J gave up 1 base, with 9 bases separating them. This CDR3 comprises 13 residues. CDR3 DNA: TGCGCCAGCAGCCCCCAGGGTTCCTACGAGCAGTACTTC. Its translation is CASSPQGSYEQYF.

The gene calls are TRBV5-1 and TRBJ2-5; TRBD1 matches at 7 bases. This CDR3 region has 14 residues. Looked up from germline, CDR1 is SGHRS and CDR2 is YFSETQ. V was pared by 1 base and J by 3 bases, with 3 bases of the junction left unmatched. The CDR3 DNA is TGCGCCAGCAGCTTGTTTGGGACAGAAGAGACCCAGTACTTC. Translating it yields CASSLFGTEETQYF.

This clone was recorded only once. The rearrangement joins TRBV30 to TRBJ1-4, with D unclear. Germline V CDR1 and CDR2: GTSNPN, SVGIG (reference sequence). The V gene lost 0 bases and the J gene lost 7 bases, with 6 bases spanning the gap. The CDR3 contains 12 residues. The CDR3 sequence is CAWSVGIEKLFF. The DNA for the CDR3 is TGTGCCTGGAGTGTAGGAATTGAAAAACTGTTTTTT.

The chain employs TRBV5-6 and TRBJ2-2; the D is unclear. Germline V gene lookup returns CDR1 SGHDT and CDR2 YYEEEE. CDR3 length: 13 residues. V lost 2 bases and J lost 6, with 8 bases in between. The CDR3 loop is CASSLRFSGELFF. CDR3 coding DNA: TGTGCCAGCAGCTTACGGTTCTCCGGGGAGCTGTTTTTT.